The text below deals with one T cell receptor (beta chain). Its antigen is not identified. This CDR3 has 12 amino acids. CDR1 is SGHAT and CDR2 is FQNNGV in the germline V gene. V was cut by 0 bases and J by 9 bases, with 8 bases left in between. Assay: immunoSEQ multiplex PCR; the TCRdb copy retains only in-frame clones and omits some. This sample has roughly 61,000 clones; roughly 90% occur once, and the top ten carry over 0.45%. This entry belongs to a study of OX40 agonist ivuxolimab in advanced cancers. At the level of the study: Cancers in dose escalation were hepatocellular, melanoma, renal cell and head and neck. General study findings and limits: In the 0.1 to 3.0 mg/kg range, CD4+ and CD8+ blood T cells had expanded clonally by week 6. Patients who responded partially at 0.1-3.0 mg/kg showed clonal expansion ranking among the lowest.

The chain links TRBV11-2 to TRBJ2-5; TRBD1 might be the D (5 bases). The sequenced sample was CD4+ or CD8+ T cells sorted from blood, obtained in a trial of the OX40 agonist ivuxolimab. The clonotype comes from an adult with an advanced solid tumor such as melanoma, head and neck, liver or kidney cancer. The CDR3 spells CASSLDQGAQYF. The CDR3 bases are TGTGCCAGCAGCTTAGATCAAGGGGCCCAGTACTTC.